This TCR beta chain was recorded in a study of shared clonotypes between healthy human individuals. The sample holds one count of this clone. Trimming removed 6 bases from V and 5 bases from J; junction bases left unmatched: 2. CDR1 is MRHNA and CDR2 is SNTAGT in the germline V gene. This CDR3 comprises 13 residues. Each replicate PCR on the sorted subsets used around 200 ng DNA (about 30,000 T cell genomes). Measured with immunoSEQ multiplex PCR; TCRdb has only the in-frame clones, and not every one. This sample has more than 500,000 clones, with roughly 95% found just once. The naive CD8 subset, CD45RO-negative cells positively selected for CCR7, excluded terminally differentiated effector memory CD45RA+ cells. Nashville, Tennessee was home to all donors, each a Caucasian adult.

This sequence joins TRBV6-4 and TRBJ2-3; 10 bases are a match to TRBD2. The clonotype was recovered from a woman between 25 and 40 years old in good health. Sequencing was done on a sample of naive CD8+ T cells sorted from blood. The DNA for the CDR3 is TGTGCCAGCAGACGGACTAGCGGAGATACGCAGTATTTT. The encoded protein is CASRRTSGDTQYF.